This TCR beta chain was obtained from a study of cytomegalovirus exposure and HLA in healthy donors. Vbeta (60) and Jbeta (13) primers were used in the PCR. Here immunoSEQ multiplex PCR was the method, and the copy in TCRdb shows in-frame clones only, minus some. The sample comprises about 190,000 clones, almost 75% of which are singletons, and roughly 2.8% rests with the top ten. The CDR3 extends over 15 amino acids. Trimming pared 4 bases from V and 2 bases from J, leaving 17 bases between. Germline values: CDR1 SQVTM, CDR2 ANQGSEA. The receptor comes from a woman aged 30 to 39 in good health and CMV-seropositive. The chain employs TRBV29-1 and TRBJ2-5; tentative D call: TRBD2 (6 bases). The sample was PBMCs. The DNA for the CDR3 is TGCAGCGTTGTGGGTGACAGAGGGACTCAAGAGACCCAGTACTTC. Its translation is CSVVGDRGTQETQYF. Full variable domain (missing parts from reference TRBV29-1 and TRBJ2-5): SAVISQKPSRDICQRGTSLTIQCQVDSQVTMMFWYRQQPGQSLTLIATANQGSEATYESGFVIDKFPISRPNLTFSTLTVSNMSPEDSSIYLCSVVGDRGTQETQYFGPGTRLLVL.